This TCR beta chain was captured in a study of blood T cell repertoires in COVID-19. CDR3 length: 17 amino acids. This clone was recorded a few times. Profiled with immunoSEQ multiplex PCR; TCRdb holds only in-frame clones, not every one. The table lists about 190,000 clones, around 80% of them singletons, with 2.8% in the top ten. Sequenced sample: peripheral blood. The chain joins TRBV12-1 to TRBJ1-4; the D call in the table, TRBD1, was not verified against the DNA. TRBV12-1 is assigned pseudogene status. This TCR derives from a woman older than 75 with active or convalescent COVID-19. This CDR3 is CASSPPRRTGADEKLFF. In DNA, the CDR3 is TGTGCCAGCAGCCCACCACGTAGGACAGGGGCGGATGAAAAACTGTTTTTT.